This T cell receptor (beta chain) was recorded in a study of PD-L1 blockade in urothelial cancer. Study summary: Administration of atezolizumab to patients began around 2014, at 1,200 mg intravenously every 3 weeks. The number of prior chemotherapy regimens per patient was 0 to 3. Counts from blood samples showed a median of 141,255 T cells.

Time point here: peripheral blood 6 weeks after treatment start. Profiled with immunoSEQ multiplex PCR; TCRdb holds only in-frame clones, not every one. The sample lists around 62,000 clones, approximately 91% seen once, with around 10% in the top ten. The CDR3 totals 12 residues. Trimming at V came to 8 bases and at J to 4 bases, leaving 2 bases not matched to a gene. Germline-derived CDR1 and CDR2 are MDHEN and SYDVKM. This sequence joins TRBV28 and TRBJ2-5, with 9 bases that match TRBD2. This TCR came from a man aged 60 to 75 with urothelial cancer. The input for sequencing was PBMCs, taken around atezolizumab (anti-PD-L1) treatment. CDR3 region: CASAGLAETQYF. In nucleotides, the CDR3 is TGTGCCAGCGCGGGACTAGCAGAGACCCAGTACTTC.